This TCR beta chain stems from a study of OX40 agonist ivuxolimab in advanced cancers. Concerning this clone: Its antigen is not known.

The CDR3 length is 18 residues. Germline V gives CDR1 GTSNPN, CDR2 SVGIG (reference sequence). V shed 2 bases and J 0 bases; nucleotides not matched to a gene: 11. General observations from the study: Circulating CD4+ and CD8+ T cells showed clonal expansion by week 6 at 0.1 to 3.0 mg/kg.

Clones were read by immunoSEQ multiplex PCR, and TCRdb kept only the in-frame ones, dropping some. The sample yields 50,000 to 70,000 clones, approximately 85% seen once. The genes are TRBV30 and TRBJ2-4; 9 nucleotides align to TRBD1. This TCR derives from an adult with an advanced solid tumor such as melanoma, head and neck, liver or kidney cancer. The sample in question was CD4+ or CD8+ T cells sorted from blood, obtained in a trial of the OX40 agonist ivuxolimab. CDR3 loop: CAWSRHLTGGLAKNIQYF. Written as DNA, the CDR3 is TGTGCCTGGAGTCGCCACCTTACAGGGGGCCTAGCCAAAAACATTCAGTACTTC.